This T cell receptor beta chain emerged from a study of neurological immune-mediated disorders (dated by TCRdb to 2018 to 2020). General notes on the study: Among the 35 or so multiple sclerosis patients, approximately 31 had relapsing-remitting MS and 3 had secondary progressive MS. Of the 68 subjects in the cohort, about 15 were HAM/TSP patients, about 34 were multiple sclerosis patients, and about 20 were healthy controls. Longitudinal HAM/TSP and healthy donors had 3 time-points each (about 3-45 month intervals). Peripheral blood TCR-beta repertoires from patients with HTLV-I-associated myelopathy (HAM/TSP), patients with multiple sclerosis, and healthy controls were compared in the study using UMI-based sequencing. Alongside PBMC samples, the set of around 99 TCR-beta libraries contained longitudinal samples, technical triplicates, and paired CD4+ and CD8+ T-cell subsets that had been sorted.

Reading the germline V gene gives CDR1 SGHRS and CDR2 YFSETQ. Measured from the cysteine to the phenylalanine, the CDR3 is 15 residues long. The entry retains the CDR3 DNA only, 45 bases that are in frame from base 1. Clipping removes 7 bases from V and 0 bases from J, with 4 as the unmatched junction base count. This clonotype was detected ten times or more. There is no known antigen for this receptor. Nothing much larger sits one base from this clone, and base qualities are not available. The study at large found these results: Across subjects, expanded clones never shared an identical CDR3 amino acid sequence, which suggests that the TCR-beta repertoires in every group were private. The MS cluster showed no association with clinical or MRI features, and the authors stated that larger cohorts are needed. TCR clonal expansion was highest in HAM/TSP patients and lowest in MS patients, with MS patients falling below even healthy controls. In a phylogenetic analysis, the repertoires of 18 out of 34 MS patients fell into a single cluster of related CDR3 sequences, pointing to a possible signature at the repertoire level.

Read against the paper, the sample's time point label means: longitudinal time-point 3. Unsorted PBMC libraries were generated from 2 million PBMCs stored in RNAlater at -80 °C until RNA extraction. The multiple sclerosis patients were enrolled in a US clinical protocol that evaluated disease progression with magnetic resonance imaging. Peripheral blood was subjected to Ficoll-Hypaque density gradient centrifugation to isolate PBMCs, which were then cryopreserved in liquid nitrogen. To synthesize cDNA, template-switch 5'RACE was performed with a primer carrying a 10-nucleotide random unique molecular identifier so that each TCR transcript was tagged. Over 180 million TCR-beta sequences, covering 15-18 subjects, were produced in each sequencing run. The RNeasy kit was used for extraction of total RNA. The KAPA Real-time Library Amplification kit was used to amplify TCR-beta VDJ regions with primers for the TCR constant region and the 5'RACE anchor. Sample indexes and Illumina adaptors were added in a first PCR, and a second PCR then increased library yield. After Ampure bead purification, the TCR product of roughly 650 bp was size-selected on a 2% E-gel SizeSelection system. Before pooling, libraries had their quality checked on a Bioanalyzer, their concentration measured with Qubit, and their quantity determined with the Kapa Library Quantification kit. An Illumina HiSeq 2500 was used to sequence the libraries paired-end at 2 x 150 bp. To increase sequence diversity, about 25-31% phiX was spiked into each library pool. The original pipeline was this. Quality-filtered reads were processed with the UMI-based MiGEC pipeline, and over 85% of raw TCR sequences were removed by the MiGEC pipeline during error correction. IMGT germline references were used for aligning VDJ genes, and each clonotype was defined as a unique CDR3 amino acid sequence together with its V-J genes. Clonal expansion, Shannon diversity, and CDR3 relatedness (CalcPairwiseDistances, ClusterSamples) were evaluated with VDJtools, and phylogenetic trees were built with CLCbio workbench. Clones with at least 8 unique UMIs were defined as expanded, with this threshold being based on coefficient-of-variation modelling across technical triplicates. TCRdb's own reprocessing of the public reads used fastp at Q25 and MiXCR and kept productive beta chains. Records with the same CDR3 protein are collapsed into one entry carrying the most frequent genes and DNA. The V and J calls reflect TCRdb's pipeline rather than the authors' work. The sample data list some 89,000 distinct CDR3 sequences, and approximately 4.6% of these were observed just once. The top ten constitute approximately 5.7% of the sample.

Sequenced material: PBMCs. The clonotype comes from a woman between 55 and 75 years old with multiple sclerosis. Recombination joined TRBV5-1 with TRBJ2-5, and 12 junctional nucleotides match TRBD2. The bases read TGCGCCAGCGGAAGACTAGCGGGGGACCAAGAGACCCAGTACTTC. Translated, it gives CASGRLAGDQETQYF. Reference TRBV5-1 and TRBJ2-5 genes cover what lies past the CDR3, so the full variable domain is KAGVTQTPRYLIKTRGQQVTLSCSPISGHRSVSWYQQTPGQGLQFLFEYFSETQRNKGNFPGRFSGRQFSNSRSEMNVSTLELGDSALYLCASGRLAGDQETQYFGPGTRLLVL.